This T cell receptor (beta chain) stems from a study of spatial heterogeneity in lung cancer. In the study overall: A strong correlation was found between TCR transcript counts in tumor regions and a T cell module score derived from matched bulk RNA-seq. Study-level results: Higher tumor mutation counts went along with higher counts of expanded intratumoral alpha and beta TCRs. Tallies of expanded TCRs, which were sorted into ubiquitous and regional groups, correlated with counts of ubiquitous and regional nonsynonymous mutations, respectively.

Specified time point: sample taken at primary tumor resection. Donors were around 70 untreated early-stage non-small cell lung cancer patients. The input material, whole RNA from tumor, nontumor lung or frozen PBMC, was sequenced unsorted. Deletions cut 0 bases from V and 0 bases from J, with 11 bases between. Germline-derived CDR1 and CDR2 are SGHKS and YYEKEE (reference sequence). CDR3 size: 16 residues. Details on this clonotype: The target antigen is unknown. This beta chain lies outside the target of a library built for alpha chains; its clone size means little.

TCRdb re-derived calls from the 5' RACE reads in MiXCR, one entry per CDR3 protein. This table has 6,900 or so distinct CDR3 sequences, over 10% appearing once. The clonotype was recovered from a male donor with early-stage non-small cell lung cancer. This specimen consisted of lung tumor tissue, obtained at surgery. The chain is built from TRBV5-5 and TRBJ2-3; D is undetermined. The CDR3 nucleotides are TGTGCCAGCAGCTTGGAAGCCCGAACTAGCACAGATACGCAGTATTTT. The encoded protein is CASSLEARTSTDTQYF.